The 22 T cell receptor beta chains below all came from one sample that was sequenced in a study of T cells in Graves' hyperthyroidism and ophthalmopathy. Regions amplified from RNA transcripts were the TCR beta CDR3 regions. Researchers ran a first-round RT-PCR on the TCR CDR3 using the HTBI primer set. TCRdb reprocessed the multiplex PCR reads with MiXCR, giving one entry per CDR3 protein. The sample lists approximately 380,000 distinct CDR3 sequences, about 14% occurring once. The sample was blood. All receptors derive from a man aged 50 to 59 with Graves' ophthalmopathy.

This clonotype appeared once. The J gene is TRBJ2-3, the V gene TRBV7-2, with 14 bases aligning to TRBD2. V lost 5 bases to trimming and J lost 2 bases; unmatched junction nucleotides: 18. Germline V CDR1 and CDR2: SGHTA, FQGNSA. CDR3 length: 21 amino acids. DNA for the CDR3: TGTGCCAGCAGCAACCACCCCTTGACTAGCGGGAGGGGGGGGCACACAGATACGCAGTATTTT. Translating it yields CASSNHPLTSGRGGHTDTQYF.

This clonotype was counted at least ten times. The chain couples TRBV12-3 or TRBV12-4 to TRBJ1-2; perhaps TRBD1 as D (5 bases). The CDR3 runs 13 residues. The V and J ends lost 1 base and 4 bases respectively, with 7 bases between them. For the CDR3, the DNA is TGTGCCAGCAGTTTAGACGGGGGCTATGGCTACACCTTC. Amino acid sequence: CASSLDGGYGYTF.

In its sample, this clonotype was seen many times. The CDR3 DNA is TGTGCCAGCAGTTACGATCCAGATACGCAGTATTTT. Translated: CASSYDPDTQYF. The chain combines TRBV6-5 with TRBJ2-3, with D uncertain. Germline CDR1 reads MNHEY; CDR2 reads SVGAGI. This CDR3 spans 12 amino acids. V gave up 2 bases and J gave up 4 bases, with 4 bases separating them.

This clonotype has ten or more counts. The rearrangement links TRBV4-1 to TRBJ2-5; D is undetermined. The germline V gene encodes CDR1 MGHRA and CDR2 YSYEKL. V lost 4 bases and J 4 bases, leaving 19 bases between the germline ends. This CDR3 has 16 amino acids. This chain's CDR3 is CASSPQENHLGETQYF. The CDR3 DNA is TGCGCCAGCAGCCCCCAGGAGAACCATCTGGGAGAGACCCAGTACTTC.

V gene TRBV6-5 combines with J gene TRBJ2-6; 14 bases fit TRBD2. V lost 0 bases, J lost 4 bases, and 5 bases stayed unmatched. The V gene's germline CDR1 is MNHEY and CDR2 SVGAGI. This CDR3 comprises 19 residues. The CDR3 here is CASSYSGLAGGRGANVLTF. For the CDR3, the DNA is TGTGCCAGCAGTTACTCCGGACTAGCGGGAGGAAGGGGGGCCAACGTCCTGACTTTC.

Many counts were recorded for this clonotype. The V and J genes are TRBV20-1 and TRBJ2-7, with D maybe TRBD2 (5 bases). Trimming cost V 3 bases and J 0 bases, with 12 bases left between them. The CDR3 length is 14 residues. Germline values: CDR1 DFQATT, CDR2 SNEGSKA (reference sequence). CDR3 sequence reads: CSASNPSFSYEQYF. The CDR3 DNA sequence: TGCAGTGCTAGCAACCCTAGCTTCTCCTACGAGCAGTACTTC.

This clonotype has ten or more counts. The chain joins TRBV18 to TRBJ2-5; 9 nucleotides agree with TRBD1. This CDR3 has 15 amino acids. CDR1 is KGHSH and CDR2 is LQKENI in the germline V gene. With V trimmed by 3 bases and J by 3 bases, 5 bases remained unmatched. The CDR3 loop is CASSPQTGGEETQYF. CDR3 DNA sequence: TGTGCCAGCTCACCCCAGACAGGGGGAGAAGAGACCCAGTACTTC.

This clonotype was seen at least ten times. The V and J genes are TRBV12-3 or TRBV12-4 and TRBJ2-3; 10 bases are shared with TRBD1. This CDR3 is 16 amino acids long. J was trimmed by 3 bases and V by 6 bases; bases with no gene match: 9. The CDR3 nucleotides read TGTGCCAGCAGGGCGTGGGGGACAGGGGCTACAGATACGCAGTATTTT. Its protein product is CASRAWGTGATDTQYF.

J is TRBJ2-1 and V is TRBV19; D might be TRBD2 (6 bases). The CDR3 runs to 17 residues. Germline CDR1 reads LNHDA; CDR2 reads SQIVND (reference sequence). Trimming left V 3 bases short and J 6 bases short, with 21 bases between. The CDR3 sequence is CASSIFSTGVGSNEQFF. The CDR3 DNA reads TGTGCCAGTAGTATCTTCTCGACGGGAGTGGGGAGCAATGAGCAGTTCTTC.

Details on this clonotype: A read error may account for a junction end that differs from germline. CDR3 protein: CASSEGQGFSQQPQHF. In DNA, the CDR3 is TGTGCCAGCAGCGAAGGACAGGGGTTTTCTCAGCAGCCCCAGCATTTT. This chain connects TRBV6-1 to TRBJ1-5; 9 bases map to TRBD1. Germline loops: CDR1 MNHNS, CDR2 SASEGT. The CDR3 contains 16 residues.

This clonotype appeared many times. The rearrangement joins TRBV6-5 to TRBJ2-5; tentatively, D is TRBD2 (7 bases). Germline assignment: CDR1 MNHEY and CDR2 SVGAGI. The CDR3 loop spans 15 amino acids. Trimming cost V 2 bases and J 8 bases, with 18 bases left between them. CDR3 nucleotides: TGTGCCAGCAGTTACGAACGGGGGGCAGGGACAACCCAGTACTTC. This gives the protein CASSYERGAGTTQYF.

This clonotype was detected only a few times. The chain's CDR3 is CASGPIGGHYGYTF. In DNA form, the CDR3 reads TGCGCCAGCGGCCCAATAGGGGGACACTATGGCTACACCTTC. The chain couples TRBV5-1 to TRBJ1-2, with D perhaps matching TRBD1 (6 bases). Germline V CDR1 and CDR2: SGHRS, YFSETQ. The CDR3 has 14 residues. With 7 bases removed from V and 3 bases from J, the gap between germline ends came to 16 bases.

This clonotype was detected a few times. The CDR3: CASSLIPAAGAQSSYNEQFF. DNA for the CDR3: TGTGCCAGCAGCTTAATTCCCGCTGCGGGAGCCCAAAGCTCCTACAATGAGCAGTTCTTC. The rearrangement uses TRBV7-3 and TRBJ2-1; 7 bases map to TRBD2. The CDR3 runs to 20 residues. Germline V CDR1 and CDR2: SGHTA, FQGTGA. Losses at the gene ends were 1 base for V and 0 bases for J; bases not matched to a gene: 15.

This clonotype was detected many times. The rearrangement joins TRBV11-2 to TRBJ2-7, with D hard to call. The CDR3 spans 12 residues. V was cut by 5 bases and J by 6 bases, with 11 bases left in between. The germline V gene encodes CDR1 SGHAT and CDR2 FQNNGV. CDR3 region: CASSASTGEQYF. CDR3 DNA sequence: TGTGCCAGCAGCGCCAGTACGGGCGAGCAGTACTTC.

The CDR3 DNA follows: TGTGCCAGCTCCCCGGGGGAAAACATTCAGTACTTC. This sequence encodes CASSPGENIQYF. The genes are TRBV18 and TRBJ2-4; D is possibly TRBD2 (6 bases). Germline CDR1 is KGHSH and CDR2 is LQKENI. Trimming stripped 6 bases from V and 5 bases from J, with 8 bases between. The length of the CDR3 is 12 residues.

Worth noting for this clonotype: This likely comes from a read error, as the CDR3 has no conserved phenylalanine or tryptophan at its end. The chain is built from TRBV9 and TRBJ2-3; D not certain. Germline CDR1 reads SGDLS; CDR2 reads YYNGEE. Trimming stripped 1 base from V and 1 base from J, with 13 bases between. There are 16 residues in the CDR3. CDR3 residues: CASSVSAAGGTDTQYS. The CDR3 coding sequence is TGTGCCAGCAGCGTATCCGCCGCCGGCGGCACAGATACGCAGTATTCT.

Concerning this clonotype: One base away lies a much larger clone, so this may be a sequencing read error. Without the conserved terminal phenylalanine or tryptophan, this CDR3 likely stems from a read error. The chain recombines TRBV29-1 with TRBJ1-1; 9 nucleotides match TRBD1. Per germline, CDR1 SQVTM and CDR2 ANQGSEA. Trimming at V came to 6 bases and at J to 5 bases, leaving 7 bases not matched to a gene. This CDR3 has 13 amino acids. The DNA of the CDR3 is TGCAGCGTCGCTCGACAGGGGGAAACTGAAGCTTTCTCT. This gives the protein CSVARQGETEAFS.

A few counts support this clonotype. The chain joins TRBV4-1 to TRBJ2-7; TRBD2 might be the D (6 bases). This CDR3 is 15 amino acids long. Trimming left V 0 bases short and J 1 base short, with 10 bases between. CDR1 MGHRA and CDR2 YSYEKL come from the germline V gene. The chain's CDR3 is CASSQEGLGSYEQYF. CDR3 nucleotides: TGCGCCAGCAGCCAAGAGGGACTGGGTTCCTACGAGCAGTACTTC.

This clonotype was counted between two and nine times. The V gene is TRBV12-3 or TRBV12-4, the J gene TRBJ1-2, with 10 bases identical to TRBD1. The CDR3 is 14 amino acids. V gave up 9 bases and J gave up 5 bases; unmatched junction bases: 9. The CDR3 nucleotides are TGTGCCAGTAACCAACCGGGACAGGGGTATGGCTACACCTTC. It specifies CASNQPGQGYGYTF.

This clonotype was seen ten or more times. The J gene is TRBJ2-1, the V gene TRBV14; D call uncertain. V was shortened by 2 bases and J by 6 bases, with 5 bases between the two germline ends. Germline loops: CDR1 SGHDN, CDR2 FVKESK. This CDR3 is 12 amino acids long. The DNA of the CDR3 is TGTGCCAGCAGCCAACTATTCAATGAGCAGTTCTTC. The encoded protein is CASSQLFNEQFF.

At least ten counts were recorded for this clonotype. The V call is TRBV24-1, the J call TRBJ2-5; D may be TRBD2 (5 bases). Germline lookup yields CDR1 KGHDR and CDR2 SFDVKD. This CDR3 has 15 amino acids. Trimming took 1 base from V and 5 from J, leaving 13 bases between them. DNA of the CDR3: TGTGCCACCAGTGATTTTGGGGAGCTCTTTGAGACCCAGTACTTC. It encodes CATSDFGELFETQYF.

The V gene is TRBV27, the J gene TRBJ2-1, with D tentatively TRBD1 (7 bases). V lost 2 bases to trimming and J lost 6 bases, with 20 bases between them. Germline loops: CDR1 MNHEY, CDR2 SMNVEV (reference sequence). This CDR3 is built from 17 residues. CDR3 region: CASSLVPRDSWANEQFF. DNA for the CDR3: TGTGCCAGCAGTTTAGTGCCGCGGGACAGTTGGGCCAATGAGCAGTTCTTC.